Sequencing of this T cell receptor beta chain was carried out in a study of cytomegalovirus exposure and HLA in healthy donors. As for the study in general: The Caucasian-associated ancestry cluster contained 81% of the roughly 400 genotyped donors. Study-level results: In a later analysis, specific HLA alleles were associated with 15,000 to 20,000 TCR beta sequences at a 0.05 false discovery rate. In all likelihood, a cluster of highly shared sequence variants was a sequencing artifact. For presence/absence analyses, sequencing depth was assumed to be roughly uniform across donors.

In the PCR, 60 Vbeta and 13 Jbeta primers were used. Sequenced by immunoSEQ multiplex PCR; TCRdb stores in-frame clones only, minus some. This table has 130,000 or so clones, more than 65% appearing once. CDR3 length equals 15 residues. Germline V gives CDR1 SGHRS, CDR2 YFSETQ. V lost 2 bases to trimming and J lost 5 bases, with 16 bases between them. Of note for this clone: Its antigen remains unidentified.

Sequences were obtained from PBMCs. The clonotype originates from a male donor in good health and CMV-seropositive. The V call is TRBV5-1, the J call TRBJ1-1; TRBD1 might be the D (5 bases). The DNA of the CDR3 is TGCGCCAGCAGCTTCACTGGACATTTGAGGACTGAAGCTTTCTTT. It is translated as CASSFTGHLRTEAFF. Drawing the rest from reference TRBV5-1 and TRBJ1-1, the complete variable domain is KAGVTQTPRYLIKTRGQQVTLSCSPISGHRSVSWYQQTPGQGLQFLFEYFSETQRNKGNFPGRFSGRQFSNSRSEMNVSTLELGDSALYLCASSFTGHLRTEAFFGQGTRLTVV.